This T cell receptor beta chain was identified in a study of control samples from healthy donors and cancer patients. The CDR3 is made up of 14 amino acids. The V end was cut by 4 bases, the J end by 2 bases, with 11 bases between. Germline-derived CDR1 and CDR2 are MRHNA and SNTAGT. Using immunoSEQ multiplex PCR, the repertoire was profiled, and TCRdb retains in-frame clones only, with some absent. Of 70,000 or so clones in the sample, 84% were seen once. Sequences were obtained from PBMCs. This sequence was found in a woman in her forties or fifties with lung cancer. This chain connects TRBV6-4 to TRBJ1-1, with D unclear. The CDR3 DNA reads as TGTGCCAGCAGTGCCGGGTCCGATAACACTGAAGCTTTCTTT. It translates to CASSAGSDNTEAFF.